These 12 T cell receptor beta chains were sequenced from one sample in a study of cytomegalovirus exposure and HLA in healthy donors. Use of 60 Vbeta and 13 Jbeta primers characterized the PCR. Using immunoSEQ multiplex PCR, the repertoire was profiled, and TCRdb retains in-frame clones only, with some absent. The sample has around 140,000 clones, around three quarters seen once. Source material: PBMCs. The source of these receptors is a woman aged 18-29 years in good health and CMV-seropositive.

This clone was counted once. The chain couples TRBV19 to TRBJ2-1; 7 nucleotides line up with TRBD1. There are 14 residues in the CDR3. Germline lookup yields CDR1 LNHDA and CDR2 SQIVND (reference sequence). Unmatched junction bases numbered 5, after V lost 5 bases and J lost 4 bases. CDR3 region: CASSSLRGYNEQFF. The CDR3 DNA sequence: TGTGCCAGTAGTTCGCTCAGGGGGTACAATGAGCAGTTCTTC.

V gene TRBV15 combines with J gene TRBJ1-1, with a possible D match to TRBD1 (5 bases). Per the germline V gene, CDR1 is LNHNV and CDR2 is YYDKDF (reference sequence). V was trimmed by 2 bases and J by 0 bases, leaving 16 bases between them. The CDR3 sequence is 17 residues long. The CDR3: CATSRHLGQGLNTEAFF. CDR3 sequence (DNA): TGTGCCACCAGCAGACACCTCGGGCAGGGCTTGAACACTGAAGCTTTCTTT.

This clone was seen only a few times. The chain links TRBV19 to TRBJ2-2; 8 nucleotides agree with TRBD1. The J segment lost 9 bases and the V segment lost 6 bases, leaving 15 bases of the junction unmatched. This CDR3 is built from 16 residues. Germline CDR1 and CDR2: LNHDA and SQIVND (reference sequence). The CDR3, as DNA: TGTGCCAGTAGCTCACGGACAGGGACAGGTACCTGGGAGCTGTTTTTT. Protein product: CASSSRTGTGTWELFF.

The rearrangement links TRBV25-1 to TRBJ1-1, with a possible D match to TRBD1 (5 bases). Germline V CDR1 and CDR2: MGHDK, SYGVNS. The CDR3 consists of 15 residues. With 3 bases removed from V and 6 bases from J, the gap between germline ends came to 17 bases. DNA for the CDR3: TGTGCCAGCAGTGACTATGGCAGGGTAAGCTCTGAAGCTTTCTTT. It translates to CASSDYGRVSSEAFF.

The chain joins TRBV4-2 to TRBJ2-6, with 10 bases that match TRBD2. Germline lookup yields CDR1 LGHNA and CDR2 YNFKEQ. V shed 4 bases, J shed 0 bases, and the junction held 6 bases outside the gene matches. The CDR3 is 18 amino acids. CDR3 amino acids: CASSLLAGVSSGANVLTF. The CDR3 DNA follows: TGTGCCAGCAGCCTTCTAGCGGGGGTTAGCTCTGGGGCCAACGTCCTGACTTTC.

This clone was detected only once. V and J are TRBV27 and TRBJ2-2; 8 bases agree with TRBD2. Germline V gene lookup returns CDR1 MNHEY and CDR2 SMNVEV (reference sequence). V lost 8 bases, J lost 5 bases, and 16 bases stayed unmatched. The CDR3 consists of 17 residues. The CDR3 DNA sequence: TGTGCCAGCCTCGCGGCTAGCGGGTTCCCAACTACCGGGGAGCTGTTTTTT. Translation gives CASLAASGFPTTGELFF.

This clone occurred a few times. This chain joins TRBV4-3 and TRBJ2-7, with D uncertain. Trimming removed 0 bases at V and 1 base at J, with 10 bases between. The CDR3 length is 15 residues. Germline-derived CDR1 and CDR2 are LGHNA and YSLEER. DNA for the CDR3: TGCGCCAGCAGCCAAGAATGGTCGACTTCCTACGAGCAGTACTTC. It translates to CASSQEWSTSYEQYF.

This sequence joins TRBV4-1 and TRBJ1-3, with a tentative D call TRBD1 (5 bases). V lost 4 bases and J lost 2, with 12 bases in between. The CDR3 has 15 amino acids. CDR1 and CDR2 from the germline V gene are MGHRA and YSYEKL. The CDR3 DNA is TGCGCCAGCAGCCGTCTGGGAGGGGCTGGAAACACCATATATTTT. It is translated as CASSRLGGAGNTIYF.

This clone was found a few times. The chain combines TRBV19 with TRBJ2-7, with 7 bases aligning to TRBD1. The CDR3 covers 15 residues. With V trimmed by 5 bases and J by 0 bases, 7 bases remained unmatched. CDR1 is LNHDA and CDR2 is SQIVND in the germline V gene (reference sequence). The CDR3, as DNA: TGTGCCAGTAGTGTGGCAGGGGGTGGCTCCTACGAGCAGTACTTC. Its protein product is CASSVAGGGSYEQYF.

CDR3 loop: CASTGMGYGSGDTEAFF. As DNA, the CDR3 is TGCGCCAGCACCGGGATGGGGTATGGGAGTGGGGACACTGAAGCTTTCTTT. The chain links TRBV10-1 to TRBJ1-1, with D unresolved. V gave up 7 bases and J gave up 3 bases, with 24 bases separating them. The germline CDR1 and CDR2 sequences are WNHNN and SYGVQD (reference sequence). The CDR3 consists of 17 residues.

This clone was recorded only once. V usage is TRBV4-1 and J usage is TRBJ1-5, with D perhaps TRBD1 (6 bases). The V end lost 0 bases, the J end lost 4 bases, and 13 bases lay between the germline ends. Germline CDR1 MGHRA, CDR2 YSYEKL. The CDR3 runs 16 residues. This CDR3 is CASSQESGQRNQPQHF. In DNA form, the CDR3 reads TGCGCCAGCAGCCAAGAAAGTGGACAGAGAAATCAGCCCCAGCATTTT.

The gene calls are TRBV28 and TRBJ1-1; weak D call: TRBD1 (6 bases). The CDR3 sequence is 12 residues long. Per germline, CDR1 MDHEN and CDR2 SYDVKM. V was trimmed by 2 bases and J by 9 bases, leaving 10 bases between them. CDR3 region: CASSLSQGKAFF. The DNA for the CDR3 is TGTGCCAGCAGTTTAAGTCAGGGGAAAGCTTTCTTT.